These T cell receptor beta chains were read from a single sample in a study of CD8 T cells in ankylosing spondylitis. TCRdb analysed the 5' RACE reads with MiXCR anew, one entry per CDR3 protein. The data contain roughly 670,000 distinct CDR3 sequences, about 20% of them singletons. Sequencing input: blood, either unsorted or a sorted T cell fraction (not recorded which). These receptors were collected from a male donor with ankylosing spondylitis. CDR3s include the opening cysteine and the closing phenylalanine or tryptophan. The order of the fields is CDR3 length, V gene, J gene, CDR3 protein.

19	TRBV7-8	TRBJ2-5	CASSLAWGLAGGPVETQYF
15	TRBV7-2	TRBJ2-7	CASSRYRGHSYEQYF
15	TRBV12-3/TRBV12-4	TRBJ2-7	CASSFGWEDLYEQYF
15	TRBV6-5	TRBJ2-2	CASSYSTGGAGELFF
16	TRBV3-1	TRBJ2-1	CASSHSTGTGYNEQFF
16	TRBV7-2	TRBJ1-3	CASSLERTGTGNTIYF
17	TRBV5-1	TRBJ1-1	CASSLGDRVSMNTEAFF
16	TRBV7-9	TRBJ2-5	CASSSPLAGGQETQYF
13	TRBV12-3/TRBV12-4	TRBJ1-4	CASSGTVNEKLFF
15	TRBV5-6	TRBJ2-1	CASSLGWASSDEQFF
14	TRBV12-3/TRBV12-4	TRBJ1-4	CASSYRGPGEKLFF
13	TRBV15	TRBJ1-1	CATSRVEGPEAFF
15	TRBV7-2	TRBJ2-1	CASRSWAGKGNEQFF
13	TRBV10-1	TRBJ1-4	CASSAGRREKLFF
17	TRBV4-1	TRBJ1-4	CASSQESAGDGNEKLFF
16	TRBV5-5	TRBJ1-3	CASSPGDREKPNTIYF
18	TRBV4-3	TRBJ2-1	CASSQEESGGSSYNEQFF
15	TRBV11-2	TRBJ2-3	CASSSGTLLLDTQYF
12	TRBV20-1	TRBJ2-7	CSASGVTYEQYF
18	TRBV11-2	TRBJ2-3	CASSLFGKRDPSTDTQYF
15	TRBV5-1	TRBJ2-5	CASRFAPGLGETQYF
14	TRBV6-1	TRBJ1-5	CASSDLGSNQPQHF
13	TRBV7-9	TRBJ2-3	CASSSELTDTQYF
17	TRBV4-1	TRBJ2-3	CASSQEFWLAGTDTQYF
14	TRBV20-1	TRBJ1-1	CSARDPYRAPEAFF
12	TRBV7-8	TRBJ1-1	CASSPTTNEAFF
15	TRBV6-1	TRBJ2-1	CASRSQSTGYNEQFF
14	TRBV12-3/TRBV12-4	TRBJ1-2	CASSPSGQRSGYTF
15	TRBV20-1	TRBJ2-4	CSAREGSGTLNIQYF
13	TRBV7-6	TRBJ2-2	CASSDPNTGELFF
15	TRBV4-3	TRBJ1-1	CASSQELTGGRLAFF
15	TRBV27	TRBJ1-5	CASSSLPGRNQPQHF
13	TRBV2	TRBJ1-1	CASRGGQVTEAFF
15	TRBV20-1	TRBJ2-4	CSARGAALAKNIQYF
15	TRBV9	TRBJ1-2	CASSVTPWNNYGYTF
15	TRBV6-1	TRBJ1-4	CASTRRGAGDEKLFF
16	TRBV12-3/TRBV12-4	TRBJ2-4	CASSKRGGMAKNIQYF
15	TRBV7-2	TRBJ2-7	CASSPPGTVTYEQYF
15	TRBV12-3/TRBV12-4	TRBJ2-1	CASSLSGRSFNEQFF
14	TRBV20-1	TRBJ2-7	CSASQALGSYEQYF
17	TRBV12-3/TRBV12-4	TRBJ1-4	CASTTTGGGTGYEKLFF
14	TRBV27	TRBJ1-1	CASSLGGWGPEAFF
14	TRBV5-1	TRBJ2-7	CASTRTGDWDEQYF